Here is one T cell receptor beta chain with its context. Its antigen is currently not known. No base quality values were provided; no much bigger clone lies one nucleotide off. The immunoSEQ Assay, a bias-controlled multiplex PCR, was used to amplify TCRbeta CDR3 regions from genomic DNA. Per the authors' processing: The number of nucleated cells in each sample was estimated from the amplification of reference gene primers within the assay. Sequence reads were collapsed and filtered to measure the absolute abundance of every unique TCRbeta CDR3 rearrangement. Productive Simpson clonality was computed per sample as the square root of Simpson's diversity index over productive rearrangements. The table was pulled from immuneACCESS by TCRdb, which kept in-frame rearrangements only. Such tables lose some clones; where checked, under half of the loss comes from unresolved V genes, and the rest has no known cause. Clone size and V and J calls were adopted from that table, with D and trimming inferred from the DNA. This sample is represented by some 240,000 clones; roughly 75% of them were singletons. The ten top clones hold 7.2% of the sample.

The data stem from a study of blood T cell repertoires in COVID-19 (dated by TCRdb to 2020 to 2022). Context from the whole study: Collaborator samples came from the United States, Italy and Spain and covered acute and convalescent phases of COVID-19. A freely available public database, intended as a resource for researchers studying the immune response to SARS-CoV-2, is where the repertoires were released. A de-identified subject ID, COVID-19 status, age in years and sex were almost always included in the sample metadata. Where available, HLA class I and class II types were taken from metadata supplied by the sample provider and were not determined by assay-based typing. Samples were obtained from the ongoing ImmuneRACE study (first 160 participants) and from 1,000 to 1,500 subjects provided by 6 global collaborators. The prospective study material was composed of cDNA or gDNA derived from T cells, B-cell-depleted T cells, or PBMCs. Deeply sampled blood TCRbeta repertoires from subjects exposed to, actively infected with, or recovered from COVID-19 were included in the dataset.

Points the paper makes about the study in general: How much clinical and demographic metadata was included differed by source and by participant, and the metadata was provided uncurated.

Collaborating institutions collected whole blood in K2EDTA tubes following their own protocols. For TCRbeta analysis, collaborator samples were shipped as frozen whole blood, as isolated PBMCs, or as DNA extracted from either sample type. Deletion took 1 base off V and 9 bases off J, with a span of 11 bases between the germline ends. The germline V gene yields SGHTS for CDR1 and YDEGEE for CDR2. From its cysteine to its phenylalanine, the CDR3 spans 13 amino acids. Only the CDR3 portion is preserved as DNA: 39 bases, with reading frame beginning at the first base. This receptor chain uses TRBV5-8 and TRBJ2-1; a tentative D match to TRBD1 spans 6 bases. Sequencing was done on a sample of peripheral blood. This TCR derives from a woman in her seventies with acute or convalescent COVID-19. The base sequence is TGTGCCAGCAGCTTGAGGACAGTAGGTGAGCAGTTCTTC. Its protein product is CASSLRTVGEQFF.